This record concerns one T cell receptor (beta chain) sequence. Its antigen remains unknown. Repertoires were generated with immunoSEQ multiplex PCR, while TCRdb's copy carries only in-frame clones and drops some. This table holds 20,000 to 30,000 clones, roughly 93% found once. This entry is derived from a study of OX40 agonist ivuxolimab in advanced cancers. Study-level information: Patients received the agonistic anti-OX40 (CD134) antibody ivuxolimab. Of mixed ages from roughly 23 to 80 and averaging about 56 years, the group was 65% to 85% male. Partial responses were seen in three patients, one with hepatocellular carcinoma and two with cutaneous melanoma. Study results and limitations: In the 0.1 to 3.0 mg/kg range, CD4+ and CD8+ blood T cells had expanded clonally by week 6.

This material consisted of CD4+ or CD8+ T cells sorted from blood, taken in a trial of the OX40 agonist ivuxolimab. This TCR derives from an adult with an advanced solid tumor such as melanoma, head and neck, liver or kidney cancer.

The CDR3, as DNA: TGTGCCAGCAGCCAAGGGCAGGCCGATGAGCAGTTCTTC. Translated, it gives CASSQGQADEQFF. The chain combines TRBV4-2 with TRBJ2-1, with D unclear. Per the germline V gene, CDR1 is LGHNA and CDR2 is YNFKEQ. Trimming stripped 1 base from V and 8 bases from J, with 9 bases between. The CDR3 sequence is 13 residues long.